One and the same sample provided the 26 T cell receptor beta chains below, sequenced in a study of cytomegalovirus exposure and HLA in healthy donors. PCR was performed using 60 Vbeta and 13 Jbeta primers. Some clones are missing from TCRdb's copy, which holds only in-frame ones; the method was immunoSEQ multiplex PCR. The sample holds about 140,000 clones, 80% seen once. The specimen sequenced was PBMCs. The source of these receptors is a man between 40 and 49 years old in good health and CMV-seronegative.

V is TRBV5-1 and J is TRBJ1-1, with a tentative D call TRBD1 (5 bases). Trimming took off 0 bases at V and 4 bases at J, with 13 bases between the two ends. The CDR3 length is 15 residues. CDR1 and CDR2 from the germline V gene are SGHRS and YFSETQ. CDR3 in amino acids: CASSLGGGSVTEAFF. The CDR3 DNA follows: TGCGCCAGCAGCTTGGGGGGGGGTAGTGTCACTGAAGCTTTCTTT. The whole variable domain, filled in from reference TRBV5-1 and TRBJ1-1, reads KAGVTQTPRYLIKTRGQQVTLSCSPISGHRSVSWYQQTPGQGLQFLFEYFSETQRNKGNFPGRFSGRQFSNSRSEMNVSTLELGDSALYLCASSLGGGSVTEAFFGQGTRLTVV.

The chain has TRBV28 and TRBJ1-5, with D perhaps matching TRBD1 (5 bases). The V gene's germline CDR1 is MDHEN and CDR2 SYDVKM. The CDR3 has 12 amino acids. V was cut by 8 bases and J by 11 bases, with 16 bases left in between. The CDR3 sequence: CASGGATLTQHF. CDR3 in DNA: TGTGCCAGCGGTGGGGCGACGTTGACCCAGCATTTT.

For the CDR3, the DNA is TGTGCCAGCAGTGAAGATCAGGAATCGAACACCGGGGAGCTGTTTTTT. Its protein is CASSEDQESNTGELFF. The V gene is TRBV6-1, the J gene TRBJ2-2; D is undetermined. The CDR3 runs 16 residues. Deletions cut 1 base from V and 0 bases from J, with 9 bases between. Germline V gives CDR1 MNHNS, CDR2 SASEGT.

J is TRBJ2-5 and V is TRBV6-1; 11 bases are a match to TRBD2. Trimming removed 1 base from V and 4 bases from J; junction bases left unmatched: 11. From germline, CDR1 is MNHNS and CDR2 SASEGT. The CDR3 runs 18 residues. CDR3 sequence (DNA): TGTGCCAGCAGTGAAGGGCTACGACTAGCGGGGAGACTAGAGACCCAGTACTTC. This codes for CASSEGLRLAGRLETQYF.

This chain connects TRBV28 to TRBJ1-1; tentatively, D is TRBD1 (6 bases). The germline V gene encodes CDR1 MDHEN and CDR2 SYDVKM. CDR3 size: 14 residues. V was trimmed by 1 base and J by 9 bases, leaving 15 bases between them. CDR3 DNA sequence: TGTGCCAGCAGTTTATCCGCGGGGGCGCGGAAAGCTTTCTTT. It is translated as CASSLSAGARKAFF.

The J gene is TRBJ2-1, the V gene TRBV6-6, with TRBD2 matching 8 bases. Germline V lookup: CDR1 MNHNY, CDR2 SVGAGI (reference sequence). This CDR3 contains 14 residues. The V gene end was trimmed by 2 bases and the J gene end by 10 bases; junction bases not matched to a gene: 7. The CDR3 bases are TGTGCCAGCAGTTACACCGTGGTAGCGGGAGAGCAGTTCTTC. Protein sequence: CASSYTVVAGEQFF.

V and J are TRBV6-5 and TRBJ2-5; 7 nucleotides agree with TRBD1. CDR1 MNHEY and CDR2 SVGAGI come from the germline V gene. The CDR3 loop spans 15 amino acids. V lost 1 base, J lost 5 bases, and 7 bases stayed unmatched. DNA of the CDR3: TGTGCCAGCAGTTACTTGACAGGGTGGGGGGAGACCCAGTACTTC. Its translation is CASSYLTGWGETQYF.

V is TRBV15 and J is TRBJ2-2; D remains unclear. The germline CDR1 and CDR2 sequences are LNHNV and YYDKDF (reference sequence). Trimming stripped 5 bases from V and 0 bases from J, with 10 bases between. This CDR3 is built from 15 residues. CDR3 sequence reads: CATSSRVANTGELFF. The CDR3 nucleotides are TGTGCCACCAGCTCCCGCGTGGCGAACACCGGGGAGCTGTTTTTT.

The CDR3 DNA reads as TGTGCCAGCACCCTGGGGGGAGCCAAAAACATTCAGTACTTC. Encoded protein: CASTLGGAKNIQYF. This rearrangement joins TRBV28 to TRBJ2-4, with D possibly matching TRBD2 (6 bases). The CDR3 has 14 amino acids. The V and J ends lost 7 bases and 0 bases respectively, with 10 bases between them. Looked up from germline, CDR1 is MDHEN and CDR2 is SYDVKM. Drawing the rest from reference TRBV28 and TRBJ2-4, the complete variable domain is DVKVTQSSRYLVKRTGEKVFLECVQDMDHENMFWYRQDPGLGLRLIYFSYDVKMKEKGDIPEGYSVSREKKERFSLILESASTNQTSMYLCASTLGGAKNIQYFGAGTRLSVL.

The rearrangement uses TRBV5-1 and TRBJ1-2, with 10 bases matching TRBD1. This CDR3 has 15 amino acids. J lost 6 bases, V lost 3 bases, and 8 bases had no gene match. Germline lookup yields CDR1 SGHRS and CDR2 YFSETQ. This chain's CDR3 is CASSSDRGIRNGYTF. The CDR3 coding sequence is TGCGCCAGCAGCTCGGACAGGGGGATTAGGAATGGCTACACCTTC.

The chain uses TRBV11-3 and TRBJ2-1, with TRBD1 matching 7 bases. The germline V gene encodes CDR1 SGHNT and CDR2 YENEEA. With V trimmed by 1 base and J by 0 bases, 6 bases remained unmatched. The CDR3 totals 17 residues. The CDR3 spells CASSLARGPSSYNEQFF. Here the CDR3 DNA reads TGTGCCAGCAGCTTAGCTAGGGGGCCGAGCTCCTACAATGAGCAGTTCTTC.

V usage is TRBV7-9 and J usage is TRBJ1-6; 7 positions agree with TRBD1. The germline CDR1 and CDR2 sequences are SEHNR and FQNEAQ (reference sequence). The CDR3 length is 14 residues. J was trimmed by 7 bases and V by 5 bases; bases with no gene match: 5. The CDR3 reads CASSGPGQNSPLHF. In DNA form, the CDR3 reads TGTGCCAGCAGCGGACCGGGACAGAATTCACCCCTCCACTTT. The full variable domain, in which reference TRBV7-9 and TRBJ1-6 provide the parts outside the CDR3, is DTGVSQNPRHKITKRGQNVTFRCDPISEHNRLYWYRQTLGQGPEFLTYFQNEAQLEKSRLLSDRFSAERPKGSFSTLEIQRTEQGDSAMYLCASSGPGQNSPLHFGNGTRLTVT.

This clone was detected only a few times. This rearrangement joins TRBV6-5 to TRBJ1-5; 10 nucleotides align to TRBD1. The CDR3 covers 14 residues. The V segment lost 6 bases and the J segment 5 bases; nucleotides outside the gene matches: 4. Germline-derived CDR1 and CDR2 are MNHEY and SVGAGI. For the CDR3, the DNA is TGTGCCAGCAGGAGGACAGGGGGAGATCAGCCCCAGCATTTT. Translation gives CASRRTGGDQPQHF.

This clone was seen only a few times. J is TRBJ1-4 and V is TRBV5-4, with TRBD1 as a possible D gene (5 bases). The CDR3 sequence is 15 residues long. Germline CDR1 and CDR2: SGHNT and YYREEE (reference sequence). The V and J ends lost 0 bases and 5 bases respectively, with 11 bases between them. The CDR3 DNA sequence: TGTGCCAGCAGCTTGGGTTTCCGGGGGAATGAAAAACTGTTTTTT. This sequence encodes CASSLGFRGNEKLFF. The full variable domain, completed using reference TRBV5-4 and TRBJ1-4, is ETGVTQSPTHLIKTRGQQVTLRCSSQSGHNTVSWYQQALGQGPQFIFQYYREEENGRGNFPPRFSGLQFPNYSSELNVNALELDDSALYLCASSLGFRGNEKLFFGSGTQLSVL.

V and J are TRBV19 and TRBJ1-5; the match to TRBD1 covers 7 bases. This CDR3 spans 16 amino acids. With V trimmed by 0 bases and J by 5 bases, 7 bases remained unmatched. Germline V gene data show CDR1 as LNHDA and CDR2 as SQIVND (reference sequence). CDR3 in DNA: TGTGCCAGTAGTATAGATGGACAGGTTGGGGATCAGCCCCAGCATTTT. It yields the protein CASSIDGQVGDQPQHF.

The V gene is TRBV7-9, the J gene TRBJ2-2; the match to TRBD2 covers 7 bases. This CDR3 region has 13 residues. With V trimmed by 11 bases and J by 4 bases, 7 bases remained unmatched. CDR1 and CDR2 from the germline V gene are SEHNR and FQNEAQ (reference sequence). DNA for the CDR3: TGTGCCTTTCGTGGGGGGGGCACCGGGGAGCTGTTTTTT. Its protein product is CAFRGGGTGELFF.

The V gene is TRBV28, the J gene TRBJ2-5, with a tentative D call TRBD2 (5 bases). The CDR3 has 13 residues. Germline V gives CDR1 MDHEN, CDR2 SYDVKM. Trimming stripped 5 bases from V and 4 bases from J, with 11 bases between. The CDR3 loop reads CASSVRGGETQYF. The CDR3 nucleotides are TGTGCCAGCAGTGTCCGTGGAGGAGAGACCCAGTACTTC.

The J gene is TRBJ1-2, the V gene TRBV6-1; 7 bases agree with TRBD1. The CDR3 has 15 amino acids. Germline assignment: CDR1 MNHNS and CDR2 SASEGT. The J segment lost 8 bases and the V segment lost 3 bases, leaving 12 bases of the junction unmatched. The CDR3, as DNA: TGTGCCAGCAGTGAGACCCGGAGGGGGCATAGCGGCTACACCTTC. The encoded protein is CASSETRRGHSGYTF.

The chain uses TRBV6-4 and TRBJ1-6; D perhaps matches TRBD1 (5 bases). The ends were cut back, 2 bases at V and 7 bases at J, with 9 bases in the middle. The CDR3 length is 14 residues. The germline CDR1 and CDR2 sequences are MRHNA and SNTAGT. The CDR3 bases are TGTGCCAGCAGTGACCGGGGGGGAAATTCACCCCTCCACTTT. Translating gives CASSDRGGNSPLHF.

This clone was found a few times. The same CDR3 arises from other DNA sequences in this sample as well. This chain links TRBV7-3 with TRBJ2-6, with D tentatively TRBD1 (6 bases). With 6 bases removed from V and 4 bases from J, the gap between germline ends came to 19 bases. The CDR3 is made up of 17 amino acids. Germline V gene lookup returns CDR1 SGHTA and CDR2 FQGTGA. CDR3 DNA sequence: TGTGCCAGCAGGACAGGTGCGGGTTCGGGAGGGGCCAACGTCCTGACTTTC. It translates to CASRTGAGSGGANVLTF. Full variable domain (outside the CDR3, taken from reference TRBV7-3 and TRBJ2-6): GAGVSQTPSNKVTEKGKYVELRCDPISGHTALYWYRQSLGQGPEFLIYFQGTGAADDSGLPNDRFFAVRPEGSVSTLKIQRTERGDSAVYLCASRTGAGSGGANVLTFGAGSRLTVL.

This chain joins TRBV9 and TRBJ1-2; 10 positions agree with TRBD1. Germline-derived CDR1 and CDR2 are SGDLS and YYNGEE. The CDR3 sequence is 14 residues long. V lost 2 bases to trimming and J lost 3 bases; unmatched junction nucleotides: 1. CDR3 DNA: TGTGCCAGCAGCGTTGGGACAGGGGACTATGGCTACACCTTC. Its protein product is CASSVGTGDYGYTF.

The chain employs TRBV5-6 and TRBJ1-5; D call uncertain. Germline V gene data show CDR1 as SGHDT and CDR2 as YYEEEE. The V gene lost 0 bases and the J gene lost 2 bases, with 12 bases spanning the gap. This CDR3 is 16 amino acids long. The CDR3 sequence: CASSLGVGDRNQPQHF. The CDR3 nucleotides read TGTGCCAGCAGCTTGGGGGTCGGAGATCGCAATCAGCCCCAGCATTTT.

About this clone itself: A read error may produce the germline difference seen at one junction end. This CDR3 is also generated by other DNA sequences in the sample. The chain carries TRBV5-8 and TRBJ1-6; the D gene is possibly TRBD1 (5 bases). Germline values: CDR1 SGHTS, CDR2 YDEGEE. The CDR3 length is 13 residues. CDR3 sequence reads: CASGEGSYSPLHF. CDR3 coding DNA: TGTGCCAGCGGGGAGGGGTCGTATTCCCCCCTCCACTTT.

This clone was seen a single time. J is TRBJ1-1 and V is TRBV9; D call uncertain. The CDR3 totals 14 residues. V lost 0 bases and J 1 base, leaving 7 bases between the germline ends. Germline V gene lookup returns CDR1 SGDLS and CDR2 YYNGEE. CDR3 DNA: TGTGCCAGCAGCGTAGCCGGGAAGAACACTGAAGCTTTCTTT. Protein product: CASSVAGKNTEAFF.

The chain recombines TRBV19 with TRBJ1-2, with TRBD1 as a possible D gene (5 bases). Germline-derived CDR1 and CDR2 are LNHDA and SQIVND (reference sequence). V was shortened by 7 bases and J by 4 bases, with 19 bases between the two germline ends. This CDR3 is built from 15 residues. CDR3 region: CASTPLDKSGYGYTF. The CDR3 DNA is TGTGCCAGTACCCCTTTGGACAAGTCGGGCTATGGCTACACCTTC.

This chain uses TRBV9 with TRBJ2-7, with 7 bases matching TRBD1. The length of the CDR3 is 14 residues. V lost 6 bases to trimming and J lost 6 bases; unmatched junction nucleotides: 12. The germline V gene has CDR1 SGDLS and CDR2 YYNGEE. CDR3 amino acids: CASTPRDRLGEQYF. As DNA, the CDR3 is TGTGCCAGCACACCCCGGGACAGACTGGGCGAGCAGTACTTC.